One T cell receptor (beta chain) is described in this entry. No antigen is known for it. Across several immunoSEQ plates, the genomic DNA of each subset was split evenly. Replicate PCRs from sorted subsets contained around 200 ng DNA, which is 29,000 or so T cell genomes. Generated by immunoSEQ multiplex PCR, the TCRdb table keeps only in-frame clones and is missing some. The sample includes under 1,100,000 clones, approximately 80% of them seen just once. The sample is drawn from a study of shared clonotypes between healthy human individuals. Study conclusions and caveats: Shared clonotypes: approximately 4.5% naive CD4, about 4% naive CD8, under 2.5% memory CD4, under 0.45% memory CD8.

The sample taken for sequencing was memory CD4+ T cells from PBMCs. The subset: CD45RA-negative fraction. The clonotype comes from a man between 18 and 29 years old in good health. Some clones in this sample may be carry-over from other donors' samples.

The CDR3 region has the DNA TGTGCCAGCATCAGGGGACAGCCAAACTATGGCTACACCTTC. Translating gives CASIRGQPNYGYTF. V and J are TRBV6-5 and TRBJ1-2, with TRBD1 matching over 7 bases. CDR1 is MNHEY and CDR2 is SVGAGI in the germline V gene. With V trimmed by 7 bases and J by 2 bases, 7 bases remained unmatched. This CDR3 region has 14 residues.